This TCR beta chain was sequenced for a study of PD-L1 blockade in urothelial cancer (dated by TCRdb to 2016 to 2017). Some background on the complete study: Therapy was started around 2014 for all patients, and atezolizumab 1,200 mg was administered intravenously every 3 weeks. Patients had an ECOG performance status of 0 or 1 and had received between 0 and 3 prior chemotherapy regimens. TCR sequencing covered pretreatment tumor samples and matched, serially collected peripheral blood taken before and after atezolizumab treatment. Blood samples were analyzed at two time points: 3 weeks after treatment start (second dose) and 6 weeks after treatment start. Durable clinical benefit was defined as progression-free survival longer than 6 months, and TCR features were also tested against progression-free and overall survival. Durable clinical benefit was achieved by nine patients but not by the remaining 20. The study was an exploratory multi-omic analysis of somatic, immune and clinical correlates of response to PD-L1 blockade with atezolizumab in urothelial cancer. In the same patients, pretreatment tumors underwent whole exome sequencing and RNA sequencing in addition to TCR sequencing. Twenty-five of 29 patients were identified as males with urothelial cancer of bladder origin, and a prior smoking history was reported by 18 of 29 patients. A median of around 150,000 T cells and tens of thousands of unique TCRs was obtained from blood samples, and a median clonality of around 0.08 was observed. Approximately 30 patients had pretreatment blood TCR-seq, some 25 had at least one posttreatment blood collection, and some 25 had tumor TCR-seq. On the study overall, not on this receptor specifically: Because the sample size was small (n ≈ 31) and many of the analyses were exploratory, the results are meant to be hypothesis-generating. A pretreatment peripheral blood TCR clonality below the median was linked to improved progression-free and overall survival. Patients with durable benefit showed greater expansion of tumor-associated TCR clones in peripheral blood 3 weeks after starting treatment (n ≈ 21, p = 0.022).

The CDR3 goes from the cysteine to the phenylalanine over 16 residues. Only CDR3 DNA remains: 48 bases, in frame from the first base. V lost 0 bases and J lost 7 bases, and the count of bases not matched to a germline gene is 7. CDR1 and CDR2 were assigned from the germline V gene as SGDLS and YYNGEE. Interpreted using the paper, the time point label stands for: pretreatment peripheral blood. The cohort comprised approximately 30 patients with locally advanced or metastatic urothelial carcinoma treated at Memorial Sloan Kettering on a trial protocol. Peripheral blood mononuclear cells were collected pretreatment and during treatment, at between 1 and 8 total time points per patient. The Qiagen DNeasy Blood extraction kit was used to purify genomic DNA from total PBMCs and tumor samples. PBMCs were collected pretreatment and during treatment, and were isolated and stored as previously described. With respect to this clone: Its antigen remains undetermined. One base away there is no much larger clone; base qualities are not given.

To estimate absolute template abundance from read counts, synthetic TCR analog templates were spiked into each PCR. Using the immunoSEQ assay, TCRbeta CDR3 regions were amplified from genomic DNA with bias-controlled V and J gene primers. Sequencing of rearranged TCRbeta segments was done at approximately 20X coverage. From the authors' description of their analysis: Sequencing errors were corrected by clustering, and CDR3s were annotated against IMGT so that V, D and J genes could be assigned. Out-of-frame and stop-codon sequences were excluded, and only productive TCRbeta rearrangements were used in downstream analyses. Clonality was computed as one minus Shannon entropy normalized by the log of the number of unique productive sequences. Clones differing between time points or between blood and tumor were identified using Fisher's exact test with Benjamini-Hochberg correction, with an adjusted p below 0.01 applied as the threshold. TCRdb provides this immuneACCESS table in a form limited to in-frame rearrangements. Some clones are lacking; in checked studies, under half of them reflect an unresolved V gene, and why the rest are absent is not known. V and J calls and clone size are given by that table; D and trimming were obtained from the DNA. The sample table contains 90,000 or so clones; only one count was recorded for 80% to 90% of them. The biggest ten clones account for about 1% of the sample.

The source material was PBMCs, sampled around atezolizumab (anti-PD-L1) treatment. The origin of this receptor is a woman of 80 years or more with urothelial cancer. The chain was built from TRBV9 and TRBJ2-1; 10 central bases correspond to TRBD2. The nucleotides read TGTGCCAGCAGCGTAGCTACTAGCGGGAACTCGAATGAGCAGTTCTTC. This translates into CASSVATSGNSNEQFF.